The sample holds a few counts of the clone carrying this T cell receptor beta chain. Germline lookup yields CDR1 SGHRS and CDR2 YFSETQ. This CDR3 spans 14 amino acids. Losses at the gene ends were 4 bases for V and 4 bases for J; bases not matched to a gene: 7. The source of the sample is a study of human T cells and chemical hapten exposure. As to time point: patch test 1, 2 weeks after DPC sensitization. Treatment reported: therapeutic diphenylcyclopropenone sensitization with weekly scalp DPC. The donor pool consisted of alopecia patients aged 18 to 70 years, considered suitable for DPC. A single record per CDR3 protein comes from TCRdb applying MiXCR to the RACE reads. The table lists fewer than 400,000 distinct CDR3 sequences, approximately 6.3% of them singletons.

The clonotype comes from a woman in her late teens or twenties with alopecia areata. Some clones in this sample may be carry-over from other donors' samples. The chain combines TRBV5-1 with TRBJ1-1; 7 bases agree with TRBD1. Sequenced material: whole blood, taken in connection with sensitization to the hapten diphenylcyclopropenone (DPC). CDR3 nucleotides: TGCGCCAGCAGCAAAGCAGGGGGAATCACTGAAGCTTTCTTT. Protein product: CASSKAGGITEAFF.